This T cell receptor beta chain was retrieved from a study of low-dose radiotherapy and immunotherapy resistance in tumors. Study information: Intravenous ipilimumab 1 mg/kg every six weeks was given with nivolumab 240 mg every two weeks. Treatment included intravenous cyclophosphamide dosed at 200 mg/m2 every two weeks, one day before radiation and immunotherapy.

Trimming shortened V by 5 bases and J by 1 base, and 26 bases separated the two germline ends. The germline V gene encodes CDR1 MNHNY and CDR2 SVGAGI (reference sequence). The CDR3 has 19 amino acids. TRAV- and TRBV-specific primers, spanning alpha and beta chains, primed first-strand cDNA. With a constant-region primer and a V-primer adapter, TCRs were subjected to 20 PCR cycles of amplification. Isolated mRNA was amplified by in vitro transcription. Using its own MiXCR run on the reads, TCRdb lists one record per CDR3 protein. The sample contains some 94,000 distinct CDR3 sequences, 20% to 25% of which appear only once. Ten or more counts support this clonotype. Time point indicated: after trial treatment. Specified treatment: LDRT plus nivolumab, ipilimumab, low-dose cyclophosphamide and aspirin (RACIN trial).

This TCR was recovered from a female donor with ovarian cancer. The J gene is TRBJ2-5, the V gene TRBV6-6; the D call may be TRBD1 or TRBD2 (6 bases each). Sequenced material: PBMCs, taken after low-dose radiotherapy plus immunotherapy. DNA for the CDR3: TGTGCCAGCAGTCCCACCACCCCTGGGGGGCGGGGTGGCCAAGAGACCCAGTACTTC. The encoded protein is CASSPTTPGGRGGQETQYF.